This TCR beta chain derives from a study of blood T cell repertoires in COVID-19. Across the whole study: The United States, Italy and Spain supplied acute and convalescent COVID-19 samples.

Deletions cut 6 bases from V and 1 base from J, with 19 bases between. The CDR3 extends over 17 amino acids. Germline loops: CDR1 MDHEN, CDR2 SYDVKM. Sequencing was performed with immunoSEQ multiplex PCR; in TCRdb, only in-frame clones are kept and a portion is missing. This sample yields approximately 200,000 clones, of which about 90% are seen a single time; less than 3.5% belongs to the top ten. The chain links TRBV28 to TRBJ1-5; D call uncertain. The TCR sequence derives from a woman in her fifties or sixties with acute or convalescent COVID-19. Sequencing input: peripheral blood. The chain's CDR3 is CASSKHPPVISNQPQHF. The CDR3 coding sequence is TGTGCCAGCAGCAAACACCCCCCAGTTATCAGCAATCAGCCCCAGCATTTT.